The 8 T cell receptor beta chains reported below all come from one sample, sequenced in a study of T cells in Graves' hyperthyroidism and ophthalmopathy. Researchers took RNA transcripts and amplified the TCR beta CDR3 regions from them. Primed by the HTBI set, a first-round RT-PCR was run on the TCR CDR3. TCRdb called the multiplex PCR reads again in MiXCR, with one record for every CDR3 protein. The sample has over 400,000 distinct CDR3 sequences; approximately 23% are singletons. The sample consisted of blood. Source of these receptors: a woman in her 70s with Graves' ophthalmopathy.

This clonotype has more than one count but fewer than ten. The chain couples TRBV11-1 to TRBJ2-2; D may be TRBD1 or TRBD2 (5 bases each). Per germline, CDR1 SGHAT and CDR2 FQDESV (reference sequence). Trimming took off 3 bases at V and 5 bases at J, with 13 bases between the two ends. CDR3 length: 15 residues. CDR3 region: CASSFSSWGTGELFF. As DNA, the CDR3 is TGTGCCAGCAGCTTTTCTTCCTGGGGGACCGGGGAGCTGTTTTTT. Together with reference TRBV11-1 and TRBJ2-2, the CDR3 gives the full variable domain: EAEVAQSPRYKITEKSQAVAFWCDPISGHATLYWYRQILGQGPELLVQFQDESVVDDSQLPKDRFSAERLKGVDSTLKIQPAELGDSAMYLCASSFSSWGTGELFFGEGSRLTVL.

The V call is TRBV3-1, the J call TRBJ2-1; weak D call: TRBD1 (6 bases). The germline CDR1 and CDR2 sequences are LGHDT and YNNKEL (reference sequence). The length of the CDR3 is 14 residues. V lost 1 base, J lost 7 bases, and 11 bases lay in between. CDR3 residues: CASSQGQGTNEQFF. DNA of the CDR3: TGTGCCAGCAGCCAAGGGCAGGGGACGAATGAGCAGTTCTTC.

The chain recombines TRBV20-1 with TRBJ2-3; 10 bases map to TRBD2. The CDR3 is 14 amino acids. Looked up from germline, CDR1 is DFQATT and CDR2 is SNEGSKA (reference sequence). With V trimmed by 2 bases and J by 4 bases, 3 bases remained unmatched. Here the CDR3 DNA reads TGCAGTGCTAGAAGCGGGAGGGCCGCAGATACGCAGTATTTT. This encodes CSARSGRAADTQYF.

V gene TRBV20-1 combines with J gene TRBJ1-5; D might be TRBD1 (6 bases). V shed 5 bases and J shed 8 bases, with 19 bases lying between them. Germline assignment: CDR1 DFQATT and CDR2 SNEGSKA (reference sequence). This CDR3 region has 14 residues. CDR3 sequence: CSASRGGGEEPQHF. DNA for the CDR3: TGCAGTGCTTCACGGGGGGGGGGCGAGGAGCCCCAGCATTTT.

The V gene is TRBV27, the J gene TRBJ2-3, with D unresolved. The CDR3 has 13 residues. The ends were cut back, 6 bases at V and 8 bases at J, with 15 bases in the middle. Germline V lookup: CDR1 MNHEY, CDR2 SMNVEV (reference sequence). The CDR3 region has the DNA TGTGCCAGCAGACGAGTGGAAGGACGTACGCAGTATTTT. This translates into CASRRVEGRTQYF.

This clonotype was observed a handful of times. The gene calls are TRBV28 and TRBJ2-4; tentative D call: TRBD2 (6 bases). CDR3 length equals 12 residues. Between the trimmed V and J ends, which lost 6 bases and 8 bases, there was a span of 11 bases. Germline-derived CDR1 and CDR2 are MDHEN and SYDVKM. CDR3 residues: CASREGLDIQYF. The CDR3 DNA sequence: TGTGCCAGCAGGGAGGGGTTGGACATTCAGTACTTC.

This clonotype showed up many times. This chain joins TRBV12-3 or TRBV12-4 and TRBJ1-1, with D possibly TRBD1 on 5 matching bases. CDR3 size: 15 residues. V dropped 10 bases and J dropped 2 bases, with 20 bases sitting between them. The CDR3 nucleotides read TGTGCCACCAGGGTGCAGCTGACACCTAACACTGAAGCTTTCTTT. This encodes CATRVQLTPNTEAFF.

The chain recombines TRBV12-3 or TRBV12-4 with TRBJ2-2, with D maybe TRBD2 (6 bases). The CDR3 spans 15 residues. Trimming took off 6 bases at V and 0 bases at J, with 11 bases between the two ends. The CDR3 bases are TGTGCCAGCAGCCCGACTAGACCGAACACCGGGGAGCTGTTTTTT. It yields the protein CASSPTRPNTGELFF.